The 10 T cell receptor beta chains below come from one sample, sequenced in a study of immune evolution from preneoplasia to lung adenocarcinoma. Clones were read by immunoSEQ multiplex PCR, and TCRdb kept only the in-frame ones, dropping some. The table lists 6,000 to 8,000 clones, 65% to 85% of them singletons. Sample: FFPE minimally invasive lung adenocarcinoma tissue. The receptors stem from a person aged 50-70 years with lung adenocarcinoma.

The genes are TRBV5-1 and TRBJ2-7, with D unclear. CDR3 length equals 13 residues. Per the germline V gene, CDR1 is SGHRS and CDR2 is YFSETQ. Between the trimmed V and J ends, which lost 1 base and 3 bases, there was a span of 8 bases. CDR3 sequence: CASSLLGNYEQYF. CDR3 nucleotide sequence: TGCGCCAGCAGCTTGTTAGGGAACTACGAGCAGTACTTC.

The chain recombines TRBV7-9 with TRBJ2-3; D is undetermined. CDR3 length: 12 amino acids. Germline V gene data show CDR1 as SEHNR and CDR2 as FQNEAQ (reference sequence). The V and J ends lost 2 bases and 9 bases respectively, with 9 bases between them. CDR3 nucleotide sequence: TGTGCCAGCAGCTTACCCCTCCAAACGCAGTATTTT. It encodes CASSLPLQTQYF.

V gene TRBV4-3 combines with J gene TRBJ1-1; D might be TRBD1 (5 bases). V was pared by 1 base and J by 7 bases, with 16 bases between. The CDR3 loop spans 15 amino acids. Germline V gene sequence: CDR1 LGHNA, CDR2 YSLEER. CDR3 bases: TGCGCCAGCAGCCAAGGGGACCGGGGCGACGGTGAAGCTTTCTTT. It yields the protein CASSQGDRGDGEAFF.

The chain employs TRBV27 and TRBJ2-1; no reliable D call. Between the trimmed V and J ends, which lost 5 bases and 9 bases, there was a span of 14 bases. The CDR3 covers 13 residues. Germline values: CDR1 MNHEY, CDR2 SMNVEV (reference sequence). The chain's CDR3 is CASSNPRAPEQFF. The CDR3 nucleotides are TGTGCCAGCAGTAACCCTCGAGCTCCTGAGCAGTTCTTC.

V and J are TRBV28 and TRBJ2-1, with D perhaps TRBD1 (5 bases). This CDR3 is 15 amino acids long. Trimming took off 6 bases at V and 4 bases at J, with 16 bases between the two ends. The germline CDR1 and CDR2 sequences are MDHEN and SYDVKM. The CDR3 sequence: CASRSLMTAYNEQFF. As DNA, the CDR3 is TGTGCCAGCAGGAGTCTTATGACAGCTTACAATGAGCAGTTCTTC.

This chain uses TRBV7-3 with TRBJ1-1, with D possibly TRBD1 on 5 matching bases. CDR3 size: 15 residues. Germline lookup yields CDR1 SGHTA and CDR2 FQGTGA. V was pared by 0 bases and J by 0 bases, with 8 bases between. CDR3 coding DNA: TGTGCCAGCAGCTTAACGCGGGGCATGAACACTGAAGCTTTCTTT. Translated, it gives CASSLTRGMNTEAFF.

This clone was counted only a few times. This specimen includes other DNA sequences encoding the same CDR3. This sequence joins TRBV6-6 and TRBJ1-2; 8 nucleotides line up with TRBD1. The CDR3 contains 15 residues. V trimming: 2 bases; J trimming: 2 bases; junction bases outside the gene matches: 4. The germline CDR1 and CDR2 sequences are MNHNY and SVGAGI (reference sequence). CDR3 region: CASSYEGTGNYGYTF. CDR3 in DNA: TGTGCCAGCAGTTACGAAGGGACAGGCAACTATGGCTACACCTTC.

This rearrangement joins TRBV18 to TRBJ2-3; D gene uncertain. The V gene lost 5 bases and the J gene lost 0 bases, with 3 bases spanning the gap. The CDR3 is 12 residues long. Germline CDR1 is KGHSH and CDR2 is LQKENI. The CDR3 DNA follows: TGTGCCAGCTCAACCAGCACAGATACGCAGTATTTT. This sequence encodes CASSTSTDTQYF.

This clone has a single count. This chain uses TRBV7-8 with TRBJ2-7, with no clear D. Germline assignment: CDR1 SGHVS and CDR2 FQNEAQ. The V end was cut by 4 bases, the J end by 6 bases, with 7 bases between. The CDR3 spans 11 residues. In DNA, the CDR3 is TGTGCCAGCAGCTCCCTGGTCGAGCAGTACTTC. This gives the protein CASSSLVEQYF.

The chain uses TRBV29-1 and TRBJ1-1; 10 nucleotides match TRBD1. Germline CDR1 reads SQVTM; CDR2 reads ANQGSEA. The CDR3 loop spans 12 amino acids. The V segment lost 7 bases and the J segment 7 bases; nucleotides outside the gene matches: 6. CDR3 nucleotides: TGCAGCGCGGGACAGGGGTTAAATGAAGCTTTCTTT. Protein sequence: CSAGQGLNEAFF.